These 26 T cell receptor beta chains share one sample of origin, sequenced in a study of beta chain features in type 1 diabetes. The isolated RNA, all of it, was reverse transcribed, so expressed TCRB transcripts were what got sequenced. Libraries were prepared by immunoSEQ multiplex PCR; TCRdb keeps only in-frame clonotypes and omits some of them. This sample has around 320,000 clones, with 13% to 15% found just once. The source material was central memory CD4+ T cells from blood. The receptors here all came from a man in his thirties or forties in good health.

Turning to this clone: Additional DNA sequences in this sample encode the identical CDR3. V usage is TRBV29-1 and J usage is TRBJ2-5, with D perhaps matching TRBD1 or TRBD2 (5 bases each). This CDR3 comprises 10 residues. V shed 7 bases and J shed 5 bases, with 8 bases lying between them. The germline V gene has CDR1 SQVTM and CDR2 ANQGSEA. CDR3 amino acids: CSAGTETQYF. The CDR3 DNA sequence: TGCAGCGCAGGGACGGAGACCCAGTACTTC.

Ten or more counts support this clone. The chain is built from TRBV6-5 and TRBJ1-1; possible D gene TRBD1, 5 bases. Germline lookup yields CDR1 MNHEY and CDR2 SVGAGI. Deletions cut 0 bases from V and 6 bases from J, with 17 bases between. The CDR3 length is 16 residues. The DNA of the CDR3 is TGTGCCAGCAGTTACTCGTCTCCAGGGATCGGCTCTGAAGCTTTCTTT. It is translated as CASSYSSPGIGSEAFF.

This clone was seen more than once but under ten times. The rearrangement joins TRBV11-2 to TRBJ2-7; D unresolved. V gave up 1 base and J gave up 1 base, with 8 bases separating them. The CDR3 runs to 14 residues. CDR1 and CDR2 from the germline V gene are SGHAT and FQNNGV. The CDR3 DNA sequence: TGTGCCAGCAGCTTAGTGGACGCTTCCTACGAGCAGTACTTC. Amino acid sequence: CASSLVDASYEQYF.

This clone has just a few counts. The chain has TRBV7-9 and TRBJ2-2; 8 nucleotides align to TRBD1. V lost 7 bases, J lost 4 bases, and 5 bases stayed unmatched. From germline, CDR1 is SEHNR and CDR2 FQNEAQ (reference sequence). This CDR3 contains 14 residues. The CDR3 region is CASTPRGPTGELFF. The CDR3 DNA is TGTGCCAGCACCCCCAGGGGGCCCACCGGGGAGCTGTTTTTT.

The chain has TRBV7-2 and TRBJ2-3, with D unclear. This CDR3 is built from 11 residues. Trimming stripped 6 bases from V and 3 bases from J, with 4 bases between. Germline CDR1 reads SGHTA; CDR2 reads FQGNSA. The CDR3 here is CASRRTDTQYF. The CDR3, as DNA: TGTGCCAGCAGAAGAACAGATACGCAGTATTTT.

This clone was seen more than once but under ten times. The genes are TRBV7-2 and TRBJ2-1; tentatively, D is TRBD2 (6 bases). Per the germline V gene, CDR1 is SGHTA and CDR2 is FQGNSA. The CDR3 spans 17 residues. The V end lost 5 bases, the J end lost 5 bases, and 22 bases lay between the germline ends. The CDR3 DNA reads TGTGCCAGCAGCACAAGGAATAGCGGACGAATTAACAATGAGCAGTTCTTC. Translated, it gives CASSTRNSGRINNEQFF. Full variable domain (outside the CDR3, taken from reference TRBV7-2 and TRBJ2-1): GAGVSQSPSNKVTEKGKDVELRCDPISGHTALYWYRQSLGQGLEFLIYFQGNSAPDKSGLPSDRFSAERTGGSVSTLTIQRTQQEDSAVYLCASSTRNSGRINNEQFFGPGTRLTVL.

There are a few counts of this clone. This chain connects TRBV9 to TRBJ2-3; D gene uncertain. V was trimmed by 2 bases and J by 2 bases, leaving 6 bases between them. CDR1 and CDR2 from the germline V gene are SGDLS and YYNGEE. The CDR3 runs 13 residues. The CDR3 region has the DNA TGTGCCAGCAGCGTCACCTACACAGATACGCAGTATTTT. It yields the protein CASSVTYTDTQYF.

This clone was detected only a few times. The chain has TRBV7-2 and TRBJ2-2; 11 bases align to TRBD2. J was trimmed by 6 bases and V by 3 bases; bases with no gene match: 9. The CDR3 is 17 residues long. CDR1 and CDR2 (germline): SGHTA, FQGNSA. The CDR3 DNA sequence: TGTGCCAGCAGCTTGGCACTAGCGGGAGCCCAGGCCGGGGAGCTGTTTTTT. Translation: CASSLALAGAQAGELFF.

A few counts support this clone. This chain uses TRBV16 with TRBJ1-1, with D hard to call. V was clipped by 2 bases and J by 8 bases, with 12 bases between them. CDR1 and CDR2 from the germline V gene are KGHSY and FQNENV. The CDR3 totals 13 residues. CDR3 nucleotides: TGTGCCAGCAGCCAAAATCCCGGACGGGAAGCTTTCTTT. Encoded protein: CASSQNPGREAFF.

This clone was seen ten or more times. CDR3 loop: CASSLTRTGVGQPQHF. CDR3 nucleotide sequence: TGTGCCAGCAGCTTAACCCGGACAGGCGTTGGGCAGCCCCAGCATTTT. The rearrangement links TRBV7-8 to TRBJ1-5; 7 nucleotides match TRBD1. The CDR3 has 16 residues. CDR1 SGHVS and CDR2 FQNEAQ come from the germline V gene. V shed 2 bases and J 7 bases; nucleotides not matched to a gene: 11.

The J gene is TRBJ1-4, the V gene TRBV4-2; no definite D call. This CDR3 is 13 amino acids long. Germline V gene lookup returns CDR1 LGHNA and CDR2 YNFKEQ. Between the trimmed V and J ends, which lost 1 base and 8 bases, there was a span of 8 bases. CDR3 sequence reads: CASSQVRAEKLFF. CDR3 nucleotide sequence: TGTGCCAGCAGCCAAGTTAGGGCAGAAAAACTGTTTTTT.

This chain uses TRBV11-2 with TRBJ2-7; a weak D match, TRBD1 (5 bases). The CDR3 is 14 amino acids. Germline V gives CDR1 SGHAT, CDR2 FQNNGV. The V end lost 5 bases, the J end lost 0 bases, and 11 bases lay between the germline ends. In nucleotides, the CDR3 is TGTGCCAGCAGCGCCGACAGAAGCTCCTACGAGCAGTACTTC. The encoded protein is CASSADRSSYEQYF.

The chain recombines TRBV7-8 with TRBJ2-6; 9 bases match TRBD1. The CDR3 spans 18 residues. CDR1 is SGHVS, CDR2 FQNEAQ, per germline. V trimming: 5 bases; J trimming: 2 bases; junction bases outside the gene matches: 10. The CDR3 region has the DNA TGTGCCAGCAGCGAATACAGGGGGCGCCTAGCTGGGGCCAACGTCCTGACTTTC. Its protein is CASSEYRGRLAGANVLTF.

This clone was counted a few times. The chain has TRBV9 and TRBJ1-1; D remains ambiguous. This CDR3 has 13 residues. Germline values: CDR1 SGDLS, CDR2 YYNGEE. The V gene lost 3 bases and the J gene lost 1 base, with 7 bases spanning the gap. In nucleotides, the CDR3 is TGTGCCAGCAGCGGACACTCGAACACTGAAGCTTTCTTT. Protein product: CASSGHSNTEAFF.

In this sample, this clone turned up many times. The CDR3 is CASSIDRGNYGYTF. The CDR3 DNA follows: TGTGCCAGTAGCATCGACCGGGGAAACTATGGCTACACCTTC. V usage is TRBV19 and J usage is TRBJ1-2, with unresolved D. Germline CDR1 reads LNHDA; CDR2 reads SQIVND (reference sequence). V lost 6 bases and J lost 2, with 13 bases in between. CDR3 length equals 14 residues.

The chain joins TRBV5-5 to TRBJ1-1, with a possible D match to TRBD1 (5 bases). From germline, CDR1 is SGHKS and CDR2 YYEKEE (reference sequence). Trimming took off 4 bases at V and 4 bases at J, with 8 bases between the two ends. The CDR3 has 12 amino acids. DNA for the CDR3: TGTGCCAGCAGCGGGACCCGCACTGAAGCTTTCTTT. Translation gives CASSGTRTEAFF.

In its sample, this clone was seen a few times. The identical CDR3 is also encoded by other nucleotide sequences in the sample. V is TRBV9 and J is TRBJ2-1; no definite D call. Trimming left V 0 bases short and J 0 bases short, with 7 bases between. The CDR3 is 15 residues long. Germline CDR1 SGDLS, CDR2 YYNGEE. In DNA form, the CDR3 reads TGTGCCAGCAGCGTAGGCAGGTCCTCCTACAATGAGCAGTTCTTC. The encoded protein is CASSVGRSSYNEQFF.

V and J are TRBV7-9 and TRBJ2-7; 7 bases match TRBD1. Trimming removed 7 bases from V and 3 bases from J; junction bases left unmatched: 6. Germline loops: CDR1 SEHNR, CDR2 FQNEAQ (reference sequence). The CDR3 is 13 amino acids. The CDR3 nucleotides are TGTGCCAGCAAAAAAGGGGGCGGCTACGAGCAGTACTTC. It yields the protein CASKKGGGYEQYF.

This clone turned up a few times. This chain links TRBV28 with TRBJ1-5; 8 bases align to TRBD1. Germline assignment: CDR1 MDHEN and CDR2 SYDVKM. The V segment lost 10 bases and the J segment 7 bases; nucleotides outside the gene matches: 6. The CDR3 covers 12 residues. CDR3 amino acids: CATRTGSQPQHF. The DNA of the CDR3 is TGTGCCACGAGGACAGGGAGCCAGCCCCAGCATTTT. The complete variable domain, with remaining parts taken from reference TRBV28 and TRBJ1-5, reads DVKVTQSSRYLVKRTGEKVFLECVQDMDHENMFWYRQDPGLGLRLIYFSYDVKMKEKGDIPEGYSVSREKKERFSLILESASTNQTSMYLCATRTGSQPQHFGDGTRLSIL.

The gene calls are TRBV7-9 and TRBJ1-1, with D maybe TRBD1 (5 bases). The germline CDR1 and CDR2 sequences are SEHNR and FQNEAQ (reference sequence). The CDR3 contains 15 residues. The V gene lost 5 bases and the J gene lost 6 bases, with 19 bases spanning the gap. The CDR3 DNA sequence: TGTGCCAGCAGCCCAACCCCCGGCGGGGGGGCTGAAGCTTTCTTT. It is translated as CASSPTPGGGAEAFF.

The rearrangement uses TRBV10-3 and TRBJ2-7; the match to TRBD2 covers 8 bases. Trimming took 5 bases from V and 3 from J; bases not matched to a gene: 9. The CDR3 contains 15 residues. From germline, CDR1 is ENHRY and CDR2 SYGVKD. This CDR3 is CAISQAGRGDYEQYV. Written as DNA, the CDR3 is TGTGCCATCAGTCAGGCGGGGCGGGGGGACTACGAGCAGTACGTC.

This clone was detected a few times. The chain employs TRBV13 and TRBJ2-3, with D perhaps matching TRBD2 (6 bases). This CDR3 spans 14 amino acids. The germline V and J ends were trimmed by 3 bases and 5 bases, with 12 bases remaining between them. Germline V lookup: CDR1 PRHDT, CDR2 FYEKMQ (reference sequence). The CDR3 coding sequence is TGTGCCAGCAGCTTGGCGGGGATGGTAGATACGCAGTATTTT. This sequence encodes CASSLAGMVDTQYF.

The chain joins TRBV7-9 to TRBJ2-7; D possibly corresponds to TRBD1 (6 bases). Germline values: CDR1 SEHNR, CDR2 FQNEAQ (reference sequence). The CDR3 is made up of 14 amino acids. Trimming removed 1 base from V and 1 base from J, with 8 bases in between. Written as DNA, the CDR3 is TGTGCCAGCAGCTTAGGGACAGTATCCTACGAGCAGTACTTC. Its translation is CASSLGTVSYEQYF.

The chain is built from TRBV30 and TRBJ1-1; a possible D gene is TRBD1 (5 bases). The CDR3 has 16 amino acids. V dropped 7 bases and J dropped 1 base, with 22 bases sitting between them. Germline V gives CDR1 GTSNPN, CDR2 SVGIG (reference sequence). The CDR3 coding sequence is TGTGCCTCCCCGAAACGTTCGACAGCACGGAACACTGAAGCTTTCTTT. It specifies CASPKRSTARNTEAFF.

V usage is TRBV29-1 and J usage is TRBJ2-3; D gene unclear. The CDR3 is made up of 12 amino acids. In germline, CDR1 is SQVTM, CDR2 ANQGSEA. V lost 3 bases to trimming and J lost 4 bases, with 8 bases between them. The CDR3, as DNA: TGCAGCGTTGAGCTCGGAGCAGATACGCAGTATTTT. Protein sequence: CSVELGADTQYF.

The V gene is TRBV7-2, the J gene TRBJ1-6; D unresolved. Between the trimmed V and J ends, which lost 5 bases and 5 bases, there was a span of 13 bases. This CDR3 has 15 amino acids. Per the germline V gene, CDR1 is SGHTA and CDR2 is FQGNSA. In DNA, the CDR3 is TGTGCCAGCAGCACCATGGGTGGTGATAATTCACCCCTCCACTTT. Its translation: CASSTMGGDNSPLHF.